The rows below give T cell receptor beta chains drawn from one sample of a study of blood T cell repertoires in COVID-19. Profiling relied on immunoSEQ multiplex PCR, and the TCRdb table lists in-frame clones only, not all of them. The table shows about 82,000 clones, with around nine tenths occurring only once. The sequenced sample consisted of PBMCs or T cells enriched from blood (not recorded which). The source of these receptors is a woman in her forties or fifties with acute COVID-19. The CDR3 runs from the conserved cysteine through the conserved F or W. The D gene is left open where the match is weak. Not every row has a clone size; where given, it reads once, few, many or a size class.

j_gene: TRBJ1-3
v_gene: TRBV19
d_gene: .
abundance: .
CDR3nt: TGTGCCAGTAGTTCCTCCCAGGGGCCTGCTGGAAACACCATATATTTT
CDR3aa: CASSSSQGPAGNTIYF

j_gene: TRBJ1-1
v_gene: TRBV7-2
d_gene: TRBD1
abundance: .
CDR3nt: TGTGCCAGCAGTATACCGACAGGGTTGAACACTGAAGCTTTCTTT
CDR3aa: CASSIPTGLNTEAFF

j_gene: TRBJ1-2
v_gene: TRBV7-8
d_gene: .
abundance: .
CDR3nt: TGTGCCAGCAGCCCCGGGGTGTCCGGAAACTATGGCTACACCTTC
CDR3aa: CASSPGVSGNYGYTF

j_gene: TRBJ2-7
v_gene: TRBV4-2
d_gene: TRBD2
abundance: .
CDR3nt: TGTGCCAGCAGCCGAGCGGGAGGTGGCTACGAGCAGTACTTC
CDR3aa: CASSRAGGGYEQYF

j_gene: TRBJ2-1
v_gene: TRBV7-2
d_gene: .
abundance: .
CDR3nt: TGTGCCAGCTCTGGGGGGACGGCGGGGCCTTCCTACAATGAGCAGTTCTTC
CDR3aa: CASSGGTAGPSYNEQFF

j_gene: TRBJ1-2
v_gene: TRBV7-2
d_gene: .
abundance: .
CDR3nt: TGTGCCAGCAGCTTAGGGGGCGACTATGGCTACACCTTC
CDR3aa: CASSLGGDYGYTF

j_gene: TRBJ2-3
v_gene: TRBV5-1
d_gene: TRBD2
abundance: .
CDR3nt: TGCGCCAGCAGCTGGAGGGAGGGCCGTGGCGATACGCAGTATTTT
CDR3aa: CASSWREGRGDTQYF

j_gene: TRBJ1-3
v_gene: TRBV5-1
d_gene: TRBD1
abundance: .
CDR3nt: TGCGCCAGCAGCCCGGTTAGGGACAGCGAAGGAAACACCATATATTTT
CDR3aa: CASSPVRDSEGNTIYF

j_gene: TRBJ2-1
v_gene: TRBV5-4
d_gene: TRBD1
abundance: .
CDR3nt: TGTGCCAGCAGCGTAACGGGACAGGGCTTCGATGAGCAGTTCTTC
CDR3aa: CASSVTGQGFDEQFF

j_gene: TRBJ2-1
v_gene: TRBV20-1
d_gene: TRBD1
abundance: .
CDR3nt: TGCAGTGCCAGTGGGACAGGAACTTACAATGAGCAGTTCTTC
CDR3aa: CSASGTGTYNEQFF

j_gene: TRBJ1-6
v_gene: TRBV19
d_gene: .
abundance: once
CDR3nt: TGTGCCAGTAGTATCCCCGGGCGGGGAGGAGGAAATTCACCCCTCCACTTT
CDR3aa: CASSIPGRGGGNSPLHF

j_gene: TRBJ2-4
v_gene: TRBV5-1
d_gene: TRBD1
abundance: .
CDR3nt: TGCGCCAGCAGCTTGGGGACAGGCAAAAACATTCAGTACTTC
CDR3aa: CASSLGTGKNIQYF

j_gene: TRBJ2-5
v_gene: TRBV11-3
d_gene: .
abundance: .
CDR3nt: TGTGCCAGCAGCTTAGGTTTAACGGGCGGGAATAAAGAGACCCAGTACTTC
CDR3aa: CASSLGLTGGNKETQYF

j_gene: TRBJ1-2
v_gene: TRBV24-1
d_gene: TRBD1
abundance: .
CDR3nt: TGTGCCACCAGTGATCCCCGGACAGGGCTTGGCTACACCTTC
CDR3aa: CATSDPRTGLGYTF

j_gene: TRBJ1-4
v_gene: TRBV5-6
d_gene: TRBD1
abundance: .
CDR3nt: TGTGCCAGCAGACGACTCCGGGACAGGGGGAGAGTTAATGAAAAACTGTTTTTT
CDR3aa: CASRRLRDRGRVNEKLFF

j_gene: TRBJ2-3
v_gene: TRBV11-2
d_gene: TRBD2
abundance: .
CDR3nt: TGTGCCAGCAGCTTAGGGTTTAGCGGGGGAATGCAGTATTTT
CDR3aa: CASSLGFSGGMQYF

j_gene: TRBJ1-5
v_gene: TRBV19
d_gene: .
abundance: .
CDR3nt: TGTGCCAGTAGTATAGATCTAGACCAGCCCCAGCATTTT
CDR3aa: CASSIDLDQPQHF

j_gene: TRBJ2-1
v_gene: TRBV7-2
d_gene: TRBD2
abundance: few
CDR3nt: TGTGCCAGCAGTCAGACTAGCGGGAGCCCCTACAATGAGCAGTTCTTC
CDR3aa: CASSQTSGSPYNEQFF

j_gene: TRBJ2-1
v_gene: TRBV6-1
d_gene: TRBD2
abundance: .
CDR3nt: TGTGCCAGCAGTGAAAGGGCTAGCGGGAGCGATGAGCAGTTCTTC
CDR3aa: CASSERASGSDEQFF

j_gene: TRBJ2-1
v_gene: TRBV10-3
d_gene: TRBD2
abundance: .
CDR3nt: TGTGCCACGGACCCCGGGACTAGTATCAATGAGCAGTTCTTC
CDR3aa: CATDPGTSINEQFF

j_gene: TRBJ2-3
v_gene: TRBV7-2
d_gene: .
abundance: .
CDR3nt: TGTGCCAGCAGCTGGGCTAGCGGCACAGATACGCAGTATTTT
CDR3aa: CASSWASGTDTQYF

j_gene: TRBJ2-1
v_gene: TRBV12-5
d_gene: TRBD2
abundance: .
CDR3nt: TGTGCTAGTGGTTTGATTCTCGGGGGGAGATGGACCTACAATGAGCAGTTCTTC
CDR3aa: CASGLILGGRWTYNEQFF

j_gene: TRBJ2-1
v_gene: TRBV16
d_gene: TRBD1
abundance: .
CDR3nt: TGTGCCAGCAGCCAATCCTCAGGGGGCGTCTACAATGAGCAGTTCTTC
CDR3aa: CASSQSSGGVYNEQFF

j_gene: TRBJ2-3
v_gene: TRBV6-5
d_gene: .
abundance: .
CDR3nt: TGTGCCACCTCAGGGGGGCTGGGCACAGATACGCAGTATTTT
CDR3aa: CATSGGLGTDTQYF

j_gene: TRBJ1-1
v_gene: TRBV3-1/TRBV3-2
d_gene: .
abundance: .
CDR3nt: TGTGCCAGCCGGAGCCCGGGAGGTACTGAAGCTTTCTTT
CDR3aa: CASRSPGGTEAFF

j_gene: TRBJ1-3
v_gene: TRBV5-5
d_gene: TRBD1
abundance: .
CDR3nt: TGTGCCAGCAGCTTACAGGGGGGCTCTGGAAACACCATATATTTT
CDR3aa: CASSLQGGSGNTIYF

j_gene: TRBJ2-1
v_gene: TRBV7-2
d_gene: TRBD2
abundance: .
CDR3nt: TGTGCCAGCAGCCGGGAGGGGTACAATGAGCAGTTCTTC
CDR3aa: CASSREGYNEQFF

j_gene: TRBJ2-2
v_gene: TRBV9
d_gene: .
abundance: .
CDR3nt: TGTGCCAGCAGCGTCCGGGCAGGGACAACCGGGGAGCTGTTTTTT
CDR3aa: CASSVRAGTTGELFF

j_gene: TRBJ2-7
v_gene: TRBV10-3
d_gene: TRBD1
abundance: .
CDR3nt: TGTGCCATCAGACCCGGGACAGGGGACTACGAGCAGTACTTC
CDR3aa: CAIRPGTGDYEQYF

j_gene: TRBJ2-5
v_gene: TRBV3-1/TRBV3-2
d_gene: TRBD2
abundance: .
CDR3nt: TGTGCCAGCAGCCAAGATTCGGGACTAAAAGAGACCCAGTACTTC
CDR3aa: CASSQDSGLKETQYF

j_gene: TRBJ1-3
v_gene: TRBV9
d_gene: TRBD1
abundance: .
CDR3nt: TGTGCCAGCAGCGCCCGGGACAGCTCTGGAAACACCATATATTTT
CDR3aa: CASSARDSSGNTIYF

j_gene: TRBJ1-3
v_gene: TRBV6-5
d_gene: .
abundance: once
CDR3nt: TGTGCCAGCAGTTACTCTAGTGAAGGAAACACCATATATTTT
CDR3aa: CASSYSSEGNTIYF

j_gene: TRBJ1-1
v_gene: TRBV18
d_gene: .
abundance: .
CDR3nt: TGTGCCAGCTCAGGAGAGGTACAGGAGCAGGCTTTCTTT
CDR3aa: CASSGEVQEQAFF

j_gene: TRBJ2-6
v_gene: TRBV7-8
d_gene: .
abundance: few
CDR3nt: TGTGCCAGCAGCTTAGGAGGCTCTGGGGCCAACGTCCTGACTTTC
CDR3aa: CASSLGGSGANVLTF

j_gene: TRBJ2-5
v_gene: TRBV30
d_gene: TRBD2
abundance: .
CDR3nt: TGTGCCTGGAAACTCGGCGGGAGGGCTGAGACCCAGTACTTC
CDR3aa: CAWKLGGRAETQYF

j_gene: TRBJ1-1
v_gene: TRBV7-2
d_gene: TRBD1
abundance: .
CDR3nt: TGTGCCAGCAGCTTAGCGGAGGGGGCCGAAGCTTTCTTT
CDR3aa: CASSLAEGAEAFF

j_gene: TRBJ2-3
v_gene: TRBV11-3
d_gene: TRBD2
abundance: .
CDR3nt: TGTGCCAGCAGCTTAGAGGGAGGGGAGATCGATACGCAGTATTTT
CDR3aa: CASSLEGGEIDTQYF

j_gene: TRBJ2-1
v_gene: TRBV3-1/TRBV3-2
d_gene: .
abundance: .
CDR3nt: TGTGCCAGCAGCCAAGCCGGTGAGCAGTTCTTC
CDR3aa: CASSQAGEQFF

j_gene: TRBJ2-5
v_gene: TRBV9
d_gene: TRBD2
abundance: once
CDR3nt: TGTGCCAGCAGCGTAGAGGGCGGGGCGGGAGGCCAAGAGACCCAGTACTTC
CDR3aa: CASSVEGGAGGQETQYF

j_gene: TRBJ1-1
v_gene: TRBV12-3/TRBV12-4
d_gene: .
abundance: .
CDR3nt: TGTGCCAGCAGTCCAGGGGCTAACACTGAAGCTTTCTTT
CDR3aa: CASSPGANTEAFF

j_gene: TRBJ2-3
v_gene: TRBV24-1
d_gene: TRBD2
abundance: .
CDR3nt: TGTGCCACCAGTGATCGCCCGACTAGCGGGAGAAGAGTTTATACGCAGTATTTT
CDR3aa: CATSDRPTSGRRVYTQYF

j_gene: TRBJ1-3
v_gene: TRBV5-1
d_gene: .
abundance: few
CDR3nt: TGCGCCAGCAGCTTGAATAGTGGAAACACCATATATTTT
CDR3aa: CASSLNSGNTIYF

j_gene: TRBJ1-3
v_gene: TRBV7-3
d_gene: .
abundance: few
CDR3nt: TGTGCCAGCAGCTTACAGGGTCGTAGCTCTGGAAACACCATATATTTT
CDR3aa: CASSLQGRSSGNTIYF

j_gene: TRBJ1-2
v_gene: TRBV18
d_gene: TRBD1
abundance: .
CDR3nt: TGTGCCAGCTCACCGACAGGGGATAACTATGGCTACACCTTC
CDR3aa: CASSPTGDNYGYTF

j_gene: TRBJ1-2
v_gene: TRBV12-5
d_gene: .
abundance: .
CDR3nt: TGTGCTAGTGGTTTGGGCTTCGACAGGCGCGGCTACACCTTC
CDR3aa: CASGLGFDRRGYTF

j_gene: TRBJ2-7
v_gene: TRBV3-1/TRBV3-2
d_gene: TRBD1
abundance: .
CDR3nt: TGTGCCAGCAGCCATTCCCTCCAAGGTGGGACAGGGGGCAATGAGCAGTACTTC
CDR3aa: CASSHSLQGGTGGNEQYF

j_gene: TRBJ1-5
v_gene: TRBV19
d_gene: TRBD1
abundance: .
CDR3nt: TGTGCCACTGACAGGGGAATTGTATATAGCAATCAGCCCCAGCATTTT
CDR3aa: CATDRGIVYSNQPQHF

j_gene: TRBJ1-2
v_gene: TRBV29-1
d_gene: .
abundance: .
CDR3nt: TGCAGCGTTGAAGGGGGCCAGCCCTATGGCTACACCTTC
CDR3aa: CSVEGGQPYGYTF

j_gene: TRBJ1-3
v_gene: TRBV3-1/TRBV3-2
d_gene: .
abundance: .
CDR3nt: TGTGCCAGCAGCCAAGACCCGGGGGGAGGCTCTGGAAACACCATATATTTT
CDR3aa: CASSQDPGGGSGNTIYF

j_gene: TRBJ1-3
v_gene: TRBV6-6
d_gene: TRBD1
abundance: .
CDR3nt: TGTGCCAGCAATCGCAGCCGAGACAGGGCCCTGGGAAACACCATATATTTT
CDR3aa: CASNRSRDRALGNTIYF

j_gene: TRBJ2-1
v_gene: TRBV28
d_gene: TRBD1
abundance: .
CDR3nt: TGTGCCAGCAGACCGGGACAGGGTCTTAATGAGCAGTTCTTC
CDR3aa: CASRPGQGLNEQFF

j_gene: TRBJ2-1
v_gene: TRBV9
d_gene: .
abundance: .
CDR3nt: TGTGCCAGCAGCGTAGAAGCCCGTGGCAATGAGCAGTTCTTC
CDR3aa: CASSVEARGNEQFF

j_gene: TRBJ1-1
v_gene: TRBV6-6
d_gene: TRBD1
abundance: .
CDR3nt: TGTGCCAGCAGGCGGGACAGCGAGGTTTACGGTGAAGCTTTCTTT
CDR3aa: CASRRDSEVYGEAFF

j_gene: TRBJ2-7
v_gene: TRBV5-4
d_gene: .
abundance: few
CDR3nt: TGTGCCAGCAGCTTGCAGGGATCCTACGAGCAGTACTTC
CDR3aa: CASSLQGSYEQYF